The next 14 T cell receptor beta chains were all read from a single sample in a study of OX40 agonist ivuxolimab in advanced cancers. Assay: immunoSEQ multiplex PCR; the TCRdb copy retains only in-frame clones and omits some. The table records tens of thousands of clones, 85% of them present only once. The sample was CD4+ or CD8+ T cells sorted from blood, taken in a trial of the OX40 agonist ivuxolimab. These receptors came from an adult with an advanced solid tumor such as melanoma, head and neck, liver or kidney cancer.

This rearrangement joins TRBV20-1 to TRBJ1-2, with D hard to call. The germline V gene has CDR1 DFQATT and CDR2 SNEGSKA (reference sequence). This CDR3 contains 11 residues. Trimming shortened V by 6 bases and J by 3 bases, and 8 bases separated the two germline ends. DNA for the CDR3: TGCAGTGCCTACCTCCACTATGGCTACACCTTC. Protein sequence: CSAYLHYGYTF.

The chain has TRBV20-1 and TRBJ2-5; D is perhaps TRBD2 (6 bases). Deletions cut 6 bases from V and 4 bases from J, with 9 bases between. This CDR3 has 11 residues. Germline V gene sequence: CDR1 DFQATT, CDR2 SNEGSKA (reference sequence). The CDR3 DNA follows: TGCAGTGCGGAACTAGCAGAGACCCAGTACTTC. Translated: CSAELAETQYF.

This clone has a single count. The chain links TRBV29-1 to TRBJ2-5, with 14 nucleotides matching TRBD2. J gave up 1 base and V 4 bases, and 5 bases lay outside the gene matches. Germline CDR1 is SQVTM and CDR2 is ANQGSEA. The CDR3 consists of 16 residues. The CDR3 coding sequence is TGCAGCGTTGCCGGACTAGCGGGAGGAGGCCAAGAGACCCAGTACTTC. This encodes CSVAGLAGGGQETQYF. The complete variable domain, with remaining parts taken from reference TRBV29-1 and TRBJ2-5, reads SAVISQKPSRDICQRGTSLTIQCQVDSQVTMMFWYRQQPGQSLTLIATANQGSEATYESGFVIDKFPISRPNLTFSTLTVSNMSPEDSSIYLCSVAGLAGGGQETQYFGPGTRLLVL.

The chain links TRBV29-1 to TRBJ2-2; weak D call: TRBD1 (5 bases). CDR1 SQVTM and CDR2 ANQGSEA come from the germline V gene. This CDR3 region has 13 residues. V was cut by 4 bases and J by 7 bases, with 13 bases left in between. The CDR3 DNA sequence: TGCAGCGTTGGGTCAGGGTTTGGCGGGGAGCTGTTTTTT. This translates into CSVGSGFGGELFF.

The chain employs TRBV9 and TRBJ2-7, with 7 bases fitting TRBD1. V was clipped by 4 bases and J by 0 bases; unmatched bases: 4. This CDR3 comprises 14 residues. Germline V lookup: CDR1 SGDLS, CDR2 YYNGEE. This CDR3 reads CASSSAGGSYEQYF. In DNA form, the CDR3 reads TGTGCCAGCAGCTCGGCAGGGGGCTCCTACGAGCAGTACTTC.

The chain joins TRBV10-3 to TRBJ2-3, with D hard to call. The germline CDR1 and CDR2 sequences are ENHRY and SYGVKD. V lost 0 bases to trimming and J lost 14 bases, with 15 bases between them. This CDR3 contains 13 residues. The CDR3 region is CAISESDLGHRYF. The CDR3 DNA sequence: TGTGCCATCAGTGAGTCGGATCTGGGCCATCGGTATTTT.

The chain uses TRBV5-8 and TRBJ1-5; no clear D. Germline CDR1 is SGHTS and CDR2 is YDEGEE. Trimming stripped 1 base from V and 7 bases from J, with 6 bases between. The CDR3 spans 12 residues. Here the CDR3 reads CASSLLRQPQHF. CDR3 coding DNA: TGTGCCAGCAGCTTGTTGCGCCAGCCCCAGCATTTT.

This chain links TRBV7-9 with TRBJ1-4, with no clear D. V was clipped by 4 bases and J by 4 bases, with 7 bases between them. The V gene's germline CDR1 is SEHNR and CDR2 FQNEAQ (reference sequence). This CDR3 region has 13 residues. CDR3 DNA: TGTGCCAGCAGCTCGGGAGTTAATGAAAAACTGTTTTTT. Residues: CASSSGVNEKLFF. Variable domain in full (rest from reference TRBV7-9 and TRBJ1-4): DTGVSQNPRHKITKRGQNVTFRCDPISEHNRLYWYRQTLGQGPEFLTYFQNEAQLEKSRLLSDRFSAERPKGSFSTLEIQRTEQGDSAMYLCASSSGVNEKLFFGSGTQLSVL.

The chain recombines TRBV7-3 with TRBJ2-1; TRBD2 agrees at 9 bases. CDR3 length: 17 residues. Per germline, CDR1 SGHTA and CDR2 FQGTGA. Trimming cost V 5 bases and J 7 bases; bases outside gene matches: 15. The CDR3 DNA sequence: TGTGCCAGCAGCCCCCGGGGGGGCGGGAGGGCCGGTAATGAGCAGTTCTTC. This sequence encodes CASSPRGGGRAGNEQFF.

This sequence joins TRBV6-4 and TRBJ2-1, with 10 bases lining up with TRBD2. The CDR3 has 16 amino acids. Unmatched junction bases numbered 10, after V lost 3 bases and J lost 8 bases. CDR1 and CDR2 from the germline V gene are MRHNA and SNTAGT. The CDR3 spells CASSEGSGRAIDEQFF. CDR3 nucleotides: TGTGCCAGCAGTGAGGGGAGCGGGAGGGCCATTGATGAGCAGTTCTTC.

CDR3 nucleotide sequence: TGTGCCAGCAGTTACTCTGAGGGGGGGGGCTACACCTTC. Its protein product is CASSYSEGGGYTF. This chain joins TRBV6-6 and TRBJ1-2; D might be TRBD1 (6 bases). The germline V gene encodes CDR1 MNHNY and CDR2 SVGAGI (reference sequence). There are 13 residues in the CDR3. With 0 bases removed from V and 8 bases from J, the gap between germline ends came to 10 bases.

This clone was seen only once. The rearrangement links TRBV6-6 to TRBJ2-5; no clear D gene. The CDR3 sequence is 12 residues long. Germline lookup yields CDR1 MNHNY and CDR2 SVGAGI (reference sequence). Trimming pared 6 bases from V and 4 bases from J, leaving 9 bases between. Here the CDR3 DNA reads TGTGCCAGCAGCCCGGGCAGAGAGACCCAGTACTTC. It codes for CASSPGRETQYF.

The chain is built from TRBV30 and TRBJ1-3, with D unresolved. The CDR3 sequence is 12 residues long. Trimming took off 3 bases at V and 3 bases at J, with 6 bases between the two ends. The germline V gene has CDR1 GTSNPN and CDR2 SVGIG (reference sequence). CDR3 bases: TGTGCCTGGAGAAGGGATGGAAACACCATATATTTT. Its translation is CAWRRDGNTIYF.

V is TRBV10-3 and J is TRBJ2-7, with 11 bases aligning to TRBD2. The CDR3 length is 15 residues. The V and J ends lost 8 bases and 1 base, in that order; junction bases with no gene match: 7. Germline CDR1 reads ENHRY; CDR2 reads SYGVKD. The CDR3: CAIGPGLAASYEQYF. CDR3 bases: TGTGCCATCGGACCGGGACTAGCGGCTTCCTACGAGCAGTACTTC.